Presented here are 32 T cell receptor beta chains from one specimen sequenced in a study of OX40 agonist ivuxolimab in advanced cancers. Measured with immunoSEQ multiplex PCR; TCRdb has only the in-frame clones, and not every one. The data show 8,500 to 9,500 clones, with about 74% seen just once and roughly a quarter held by the top ten. This specimen was CD4+ or CD8+ T cells sorted from blood, taken in a trial of the OX40 agonist ivuxolimab. These TCRs come from an adult with an advanced solid tumor such as melanoma, head and neck, liver or kidney cancer.

The chain couples TRBV27 to TRBJ1-3; D might be TRBD1 (5 bases). This CDR3 spans 15 amino acids. Germline-derived CDR1 and CDR2 are MNHEY and SMNVEV (reference sequence). V gave up 7 bases and J gave up 0 bases, with 13 bases separating them. CDR3 in DNA: TGTGCCAGCAAAATGGGACGGAGCTCTGGAAACACCATATATTTT. Protein sequence: CASKMGRSSGNTIYF.

CDR3 coding DNA: TGTGCCAGCAGTCCAATGCCTCCAGATACCAACGGTGGATACTTC. Protein: CASSPMPPDTNGGYF. V gene TRBV27 combines with J gene TRBJ2-7; D uncertain. CDR1 and CDR2 (germline): MNHEY, SMNVEV (reference sequence). V lost 5 bases, J lost 13 bases, and 27 bases lay in between. The CDR3 consists of 15 residues.

This clone occurred a few times. The CDR3 reads CASSLNTGGAYEQYF. DNA of the CDR3: TGTGCCAGCAGCTTAAATACAGGGGGGGCCTACGAGCAGTACTTC. This chain joins TRBV11-2 and TRBJ2-7; weak D call: TRBD1 (8 bases). The CDR3 is made up of 15 amino acids. V lost 2 bases, J lost 2 bases, and 13 bases lay in between. Germline V lookup: CDR1 SGHAT, CDR2 FQNNGV.

The rearrangement links TRBV7-9 to TRBJ1-2, with TRBD1 as a possible D gene (5 bases). V lost 4 bases and J lost 4, with 10 bases in between. Germline CDR1 is SEHNR and CDR2 is FQNEAQ (reference sequence). CDR3 length equals 13 residues. The CDR3 spells CASSYRTLYGYTF. Here the CDR3 DNA reads TGTGCCAGCAGCTATCGGACACTCTATGGCTACACCTTC.

The chain uses TRBV4-2 and TRBJ2-1; perhaps TRBD1 as D (6 bases). Germline V gene lookup returns CDR1 LGHNA and CDR2 YNFKEQ. This CDR3 is 14 amino acids long. V shed 0 bases and J shed 9 bases, with 12 bases lying between them. DNA for the CDR3: TGTGCCAGCAGCCAAGAGAGAGGGGGTCCTGAGCAGTTCTTC. Its protein product is CASSQERGGPEQFF.

The CDR3 loop reads CASSESPPRSYGYTF. The DNA of the CDR3 is TGTGCCAGCAGTGAATCTCCGCCCAGGAGCTATGGCTACACCTTC. The chain has TRBV25-1 and TRBJ1-2; D is unclear. The CDR3 is made up of 15 amino acids. V was pared by 1 base and J by 4 bases, with 13 bases between. CDR1 and CDR2 (germline): MGHDK, SYGVNS.

This clone occurred a few times. V is TRBV29-1 and J is TRBJ2-7; 7 bases are a match to TRBD2. The V and J ends lost 3 bases and 5 bases, in that order; junction bases with no gene match: 7. The CDR3 spans 13 residues. Germline lookup yields CDR1 SQVTM and CDR2 ANQGSEA. In DNA form, the CDR3 reads TGCAGCGTTGAGGGGGGGGTTCGGAACGAGCAGTACTTC. It specifies CSVEGGVRNEQYF.

J is TRBJ1-1 and V is TRBV7-9, with D perhaps matching TRBD1 (5 bases). CDR1 SEHNR and CDR2 FQNEAQ come from the germline V gene (reference sequence). The CDR3 is 15 residues long. Between the trimmed V and J ends, which lost 1 base and 7 bases, there was a span of 16 bases. CDR3 residues: CASSLEGSWGFEAFF. The CDR3 DNA reads TGTGCCAGCAGCTTAGAAGGGAGTTGGGGGTTTGAAGCTTTCTTT.

In this sample, this clone turned up a few times. The chain combines TRBV5-1 with TRBJ2-7; a possible D gene is TRBD2 (6 bases). V lost 0 bases and J lost 3, with 13 bases in between. The germline CDR1 and CDR2 sequences are SGHRS and YFSETQ. This CDR3 spans 15 amino acids. In DNA form, the CDR3 reads TGCGCCAGCAGCTTGGGTCAGGCGGACTACTACGAGCAGTACTTC. Protein: CASSLGQADYYEQYF.

With regard to this clone: The sample holds other DNA sequences that translate to the same CDR3. This chain joins TRBV28 and TRBJ1-1, with TRBD1 matching 10 bases. Germline V CDR1 and CDR2: MDHEN, SYDVKM. This CDR3 is built from 15 residues. The J segment lost 5 bases and the V segment lost 5 bases, leaving 8 bases of the junction unmatched. CDR3 region: CASSLGQGFRTEAFF. CDR3 coding DNA: TGTGCCAGCAGTCTGGGACAGGGGTTTCGGACTGAAGCTTTCTTT.

Only a few counts were recorded for this clone. CDR3 amino acids: CASSEGNQPQHF. The CDR3 coding sequence is TGTGCCAGCAGTGAGGGGAATCAGCCCCAGCATTTT. This chain joins TRBV2 and TRBJ1-5; D uncertain. Germline lookup yields CDR1 SNHLY and CDR2 FYNNEI. The V and J ends lost 3 bases and 4 bases respectively, with 4 bases between them. There are 12 residues in the CDR3.

This clone was picked up a small number of times. This chain connects TRBV27 to TRBJ2-7, with 9 bases lining up with TRBD1. Germline CDR1 MNHEY, CDR2 SMNVEV (reference sequence). The V segment lost 9 bases and the J segment 5 bases; nucleotides outside the gene matches: 8. CDR3 length equals 13 residues. CDR3 coding DNA: TGTGCCAGGCCGGGACAGGGCGCTCACGAGCAGTACTTC. Amino acids: CARPGQGAHEQYF.

There are a few counts of this clone. Here the CDR3 DNA reads TGCGCCAGCAGTGAGGGAAGCAATCAGCCCCAGCATTTT. Translation gives CASSEGSNQPQHF. The chain uses TRBV5-1 and TRBJ1-5; D gene ambiguous. Per the germline V gene, CDR1 is SGHRS and CDR2 is YFSETQ. The CDR3 length is 13 residues. Deletions cut 5 bases from V and 1 base from J, with 7 bases between.

This clone was detected a few times. This chain links TRBV6-4 with TRBJ2-7; maybe TRBD2 (5 bases). Germline CDR1 MRHNA, CDR2 SNTAGT. V was shortened by 4 bases and J by 5 bases, with 12 bases between the two germline ends. CDR3 length: 13 amino acids. The CDR3, as DNA: TGTGCCAGCAGTGTGAGGGAGTGGGACGAGCAGTACTTC. Translated: CASSVREWDEQYF.

This clone showed up just a few times. The rearrangement joins TRBV5-1 to TRBJ2-7; the D is unclear. V was clipped by 3 bases and J by 1 base, with 14 bases between them. Germline loops: CDR1 SGHRS, CDR2 YFSETQ. The CDR3 contains 15 residues. The CDR3 nucleotides read TGCGCCAGCAGCTGGGCCTCAGGCCATTCCTACGAGCAGTACTTC. This codes for CASSWASGHSYEQYF.

The chain is built from TRBV4-1 and TRBJ2-1; perhaps TRBD2 as D (6 bases). V was clipped by 1 base and J by 10 bases, with 11 bases between them. Germline V gene sequence: CDR1 MGHRA, CDR2 YSYEKL. This CDR3 contains 13 residues. CDR3 protein: CASSQVGGDEQFF. CDR3 coding DNA: TGCGCCAGCAGCCAAGTTGGCGGGGACGAGCAGTTCTTC.

J is TRBJ2-6 and V is TRBV5-6, with D unclear. The CDR3 is 14 residues long. The V end was cut by 3 bases, the J end by 0 bases, with 4 bases between. CDR1 SGHDT and CDR2 YYEEEE come from the germline V gene. The CDR3: CASSYASGANVLTF. CDR3 DNA sequence: TGTGCCAGCAGCTACGCCTCTGGGGCCAACGTCCTGACTTTC. The variable domain in full, with the rest retrieved from reference TRBV5-6 and TRBJ2-6, is DAGVTQSPTHLIKTRGQQVTLRCSPKSGHDTVSWYQQALGQGPQFIFQYYEEEERQRGNFPDRFSGHQFPNYSSELNVNALLLGDSALYLCASSYASGANVLTFGAGSRLTVL.

The CDR3 sequence is CASANVAGDFDTQYF. CDR3 nucleotides: TGTGCCAGTGCTAACGTAGCGGGAGATTTTGATACGCAGTATTTT. This rearrangement joins TRBV6-6 to TRBJ2-3; the match to TRBD2 covers 9 bases. The length of the CDR3 is 15 residues. The junction had 13 bases not matched to a gene; V was cut back by 9 bases and J by 6 bases. Germline V gene data show CDR1 as MNHNY and CDR2 as SVGAGI (reference sequence).

The chain recombines TRBV29-1 with TRBJ2-6, with 10 bases matching TRBD2. Germline V CDR1 and CDR2: SQVTM, ANQGSEA. Trimming at V came to 0 bases and at J to 2 bases, leaving 7 bases not matched to a gene. The CDR3 extends over 18 amino acids. CDR3 residues: CSVEDISGRAAGANVLTF. CDR3 DNA sequence: TGCAGCGTTGAAGATATCAGCGGGAGGGCCGCTGGGGCCAACGTCCTGACTTTC.

The chain carries TRBV19 and TRBJ2-1, with 10 bases aligning to TRBD2. CDR3 size: 17 residues. Germline trimming cut 3 bases from V and 7 bases from J; bases unmatched to any gene: 12. Germline V gene lookup returns CDR1 LNHDA and CDR2 SQIVND (reference sequence). The CDR3 DNA reads as TGTGCCAGTAGTATTGGGGATAGCGGGAGGACCACGAATGAGCAGTTCTTC. It translates to CASSIGDSGRTTNEQFF. Variable domain in full (rest from reference TRBV19 and TRBJ2-1): DGGITQSPKYLFRKEGQNVTLSCEQNLNHDAMYWYRQDPGQGLRLIYYSQIVNDFQKGDIAEGYSVSREKKESFPLTVTSAQKNPTAFYLCASSIGDSGRTTNEQFFGPGTRLTVL.

The gene calls are TRBV19 and TRBJ2-1, with D perhaps TRBD2 (5 bases). The CDR3 is 14 amino acids. CDR1 and CDR2 (germline): LNHDA, SQIVND (reference sequence). V was pared by 10 bases and J by 4 bases, with 17 bases between. CDR3 loop: CATEPGSGYNEQFF. DNA for the CDR3: TGTGCCACCGAACCGGGATCGGGATACAATGAGCAGTTCTTC.

V is TRBV5-1 and J is TRBJ1-1; D is undetermined. Germline V gene lookup returns CDR1 SGHRS and CDR2 YFSETQ. The CDR3 has 13 amino acids. V was trimmed by 3 bases and J by 7 bases, leaving 13 bases between them. Here the CDR3 DNA reads TGCGCCAGCAGCTCCCCCCCGGCAGGTGAAGCTTTCTTT. Amino acid sequence: CASSSPPAGEAFF. Based on the CDR3 plus reference TRBV5-1 and TRBJ1-1, the full variable domain is KAGVTQTPRYLIKTRGQQVTLSCSPISGHRSVSWYQQTPGQGLQFLFEYFSETQRNKGNFPGRFSGRQFSNSRSEMNVSTLELGDSALYLCASSSPPAGEAFFGQGTRLTVV.

Sample share makes this clone medium-sized. The rearrangement joins TRBV27 to TRBJ2-7; D is possibly TRBD1 or TRBD2 (6 bases each). The CDR3 runs 14 residues. Between the trimmed V and J ends, which lost 2 bases and 6 bases, there was a span of 14 bases. Germline V lookup: CDR1 MNHEY, CDR2 SMNVEV (reference sequence). The CDR3 protein is CASSLGGPSAEQYF. CDR3 coding DNA: TGTGCCAGCAGTTTAGGGGGGCCGTCGGCCGAGCAGTACTTC.

The chain employs TRBV23-1 and TRBJ1-2; perhaps TRBD1 as D (5 bases). TRBV23-1 is reported as an ORF; its role is uncertain. The CDR3 extends over 14 amino acids. V shed 3 bases and J shed 2 bases, with 10 bases lying between them. The CDR3 DNA is TGCGCCAGCAGTCACTCGGGACCAAACTATGGCTACACCTTC. Amino acid sequence: CASSHSGPNYGYTF.

The chain links TRBV28 to TRBJ1-5; the D is unclear. Trimming removed 10 bases from V and 2 bases from J, with 15 bases in between. The germline V gene encodes CDR1 MDHEN and CDR2 SYDVKM. The CDR3 runs 14 residues. CDR3 bases: TGTGCCACCTCTCGAGGGATGGGCAATCAGCCCCAGCATTTT. It encodes CATSRGMGNQPQHF.

This chain uses TRBV6-1 with TRBJ2-7; 9 nucleotides line up with TRBD2. Germline loops: CDR1 MNHNS, CDR2 SASEGT. The CDR3 loop spans 15 amino acids. The V gene end was trimmed by 5 bases and the J gene end by 7 bases; junction bases not matched to a gene: 12. The CDR3 DNA sequence: TGTGCCAGCAGTAAGACTAGCGGAGGGGCTAGGGAGCAGTACTTC. Its protein is CASSKTSGGAREQYF.

In this sample, this clone turned up once. The V and J genes are TRBV9 and TRBJ2-2; no reliable D call. CDR1 and CDR2 (germline): SGDLS, YYNGEE. V lost 1 base to trimming and J lost 6 bases, with 4 bases between them. There are 12 residues in the CDR3. CDR3 DNA sequence: TGTGCCAGCAGCGTACGAGCCGGGGAGCTGTTTTTT. This sequence encodes CASSVRAGELFF.

This clone was seen once. The chain combines TRBV28 with TRBJ2-7, with TRBD2 matching 8 bases. The ends lost 6 bases at V and 3 bases at J; junction bases unmatched: 10. CDR1 MDHEN and CDR2 SYDVKM come from the germline V gene. CDR3 length equals 15 residues. CDR3 protein: CASSQEAGGLYEQYF. The CDR3 coding sequence is TGTGCCAGCAGCCAGGAGGCGGGAGGACTCTACGAGCAGTACTTC.

This clone came up a few times. The chain has TRBV7-3 and TRBJ2-3; the D gene is possibly TRBD2 (7 bases). Looked up from germline, CDR1 is SGHTA and CDR2 is FQGTGA. The CDR3 is made up of 15 amino acids. Trimming removed 0 bases from V and 4 bases from J, with 11 bases in between. CDR3 bases: TGTGCCAGCAGCTTAACTGGGGGGGCCTCAGATACGCAGTATTTT. It specifies CASSLTGGASDTQYF.

This clone has more than one count but fewer than ten. The chain combines TRBV12-5 with TRBJ2-5; D gene ambiguous. Germline CDR1 and CDR2: LGHNT and FRNRAP. Between the trimmed V and J ends, which lost 4 bases and 2 bases, there was a span of 14 bases. The CDR3 is 15 amino acids. The DNA of the CDR3 is TGTGCTAGTGGTTCCCCCCGTTGGCCTCAAGAGACCCAGTACTTC. Translated, it gives CASGSPRWPQETQYF.

A few counts support this clone. V and J are TRBV19 and TRBJ1-4; D is perhaps TRBD1 (5 bases). The CDR3 spans 15 residues. CDR1 is LNHDA, CDR2 SQIVND, per germline (reference sequence). The ends were cut back, 3 bases at V and 8 bases at J, with 16 bases in the middle. The CDR3 loop reads CASSMTGGRGEKLFF. The DNA for the CDR3 is TGTGCCAGTAGTATGACGGGGGGTAGAGGAGAAAAACTGTTTTTT. Using reference TRBV19 and TRBJ1-4 for the parts outside the CDR3, the full variable domain is DGGITQSPKYLFRKEGQNVTLSCEQNLNHDAMYWYRQDPGQGLRLIYYSQIVNDFQKGDIAEGYSVSREKKESFPLTVTSAQKNPTAFYLCASSMTGGRGEKLFFGSGTQLSVL.

This clone is classed as medium-sized. V and J are TRBV2 and TRBJ2-3, with TRBD2 matching 7 bases. The CDR3 runs to 15 residues. From germline, CDR1 is SNHLY and CDR2 FYNNEI. With V trimmed by 5 bases and J by 2 bases, 7 bases remained unmatched. This CDR3 is CASSKMTSSTDTQYF. CDR3 bases: TGTGCCAGCAGTAAAATGACTAGCTCCACAGATACGCAGTATTTT. Based on the CDR3 plus reference TRBV2 and TRBJ2-3, the full variable domain is EPEVTQTPSHQVTQMGQEVILRCVPISNHLYFYWYRQILGQKVEFLVSFYNNEISEKSEIFDDQFSVERPDGSNFTLKIRSTKLEDSAMYFCASSKMTSSTDTQYFGPGTRLTVL.